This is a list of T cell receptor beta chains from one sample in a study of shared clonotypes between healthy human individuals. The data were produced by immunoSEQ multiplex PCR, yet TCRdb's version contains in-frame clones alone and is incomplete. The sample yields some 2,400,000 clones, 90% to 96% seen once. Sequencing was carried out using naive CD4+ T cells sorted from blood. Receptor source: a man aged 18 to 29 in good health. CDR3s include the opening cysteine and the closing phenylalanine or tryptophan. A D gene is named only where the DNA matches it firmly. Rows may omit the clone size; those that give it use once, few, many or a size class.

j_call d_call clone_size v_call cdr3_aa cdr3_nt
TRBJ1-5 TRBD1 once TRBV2 CASTGQGLNQPQHF TGTGCCAGCACGGGACAGGGGCTCAATCAGCCCCAGCATTTT
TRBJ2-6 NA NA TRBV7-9 CASSLGDSPSGANVLTF TGTGCCAGCAGCTTAGGTGACAGCCCCTCTGGGGCCAACGTCCTGACTTTC
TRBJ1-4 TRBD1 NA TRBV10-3 CATRDRGTEKLFF TGTGCCACCAGGGACAGGGGAACTGAAAAACTGTTTTTT
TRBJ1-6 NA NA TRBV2 CASSEYGVDSPLHF TGTGCCAGCAGTGAATACGGGGTAGATTCACCCCTCCACTTT
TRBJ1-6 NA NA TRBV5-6 CASSSGPDSPLHF TGTGCCAGCAGCAGCGGCCCGGATTCACCCCTCCACTTT
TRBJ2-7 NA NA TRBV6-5 CASSRMGREQYF TGTGCCAGCAGTCGGATGGGGCGCGAGCAGTACTTC
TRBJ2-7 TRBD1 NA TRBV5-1 CASSVGQGGYEQYF TGCGCCAGCAGCGTGGGACAGGGAGGGTACGAGCAGTACTTC
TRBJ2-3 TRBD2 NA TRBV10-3 CATTSGGTDTQYF TGTGCCACGACTAGCGGGGGCACAGATACGCAGTATTTT
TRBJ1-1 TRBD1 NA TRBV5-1 CASSLDPGQGGLGEAFF TGCGCCAGCAGCTTGGATCCGGGACAGGGGGGATTGGGTGAAGCTTTCTTT
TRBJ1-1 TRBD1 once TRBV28 CATTTGALGTEAFF TGTGCCACCACAACAGGGGCCCTGGGCACTGAAGCTTTCTTT
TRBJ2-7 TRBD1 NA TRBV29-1 CSVEGVGDRAIDEQYF TGCAGCGTTGAAGGCGTTGGGGACAGGGCCATCGACGAGCAGTACTTC
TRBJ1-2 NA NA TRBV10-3 CATYDRFYGYTF TGTGCCACTTACGACAGGTTCTATGGCTACACCTTC
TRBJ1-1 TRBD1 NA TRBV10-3 CAISELDRAGTEAFF TGTGCCATCAGTGAGCTCGACAGGGCGGGCACTGAAGCTTTCTTT
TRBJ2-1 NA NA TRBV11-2 CASSGAWGTSYNEQFF TGTGCCAGCAGCGGTGCCTGGGGGACCTCCTACAATGAGCAGTTCTTC
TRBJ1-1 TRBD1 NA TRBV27 CASSPGTGVTEAFF TGTGCCAGCAGTCCAGGGACAGGGGTCACTGAAGCTTTCTTT
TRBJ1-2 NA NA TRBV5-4 CASSLPGVGLVGYTF TGTGCCAGCAGCCTTCCTGGGGTAGGCCTGGTTGGCTACACCTTC
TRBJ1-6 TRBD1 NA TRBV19 CASTPRTGETYNSPLHF TGTGCCAGTACCCCCCGGACAGGGGAAACCTATAATTCACCCCTCCACTTT
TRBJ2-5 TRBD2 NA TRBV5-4 CASSQNMGLAGVKETQYF TGTGCCAGCAGCCAGAACATGGGACTAGCGGGAGTGAAAGAGACCCAGTACTTC
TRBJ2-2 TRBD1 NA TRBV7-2 CASSLGGGDTGELFF TGTGCCAGCAGCTTAGGAGGGGGCGACACCGGGGAGCTGTTTTTT
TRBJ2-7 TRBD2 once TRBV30 CAWSDTSGPPRDEQYF TGTGCCTGGAGTGATACTAGCGGTCCGCCCCGGGACGAGCAGTACTTC
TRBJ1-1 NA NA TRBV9 CASSDAAGGNTEAFF TGTGCCAGCAGCGACGCCGCGGGAGGGAACACTGAAGCTTTCTTT
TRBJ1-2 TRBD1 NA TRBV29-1 CSVEDAGTGWNGYTF TGCAGCGTTGAAGACGCCGGGACAGGGTGGAATGGCTACACCTTC
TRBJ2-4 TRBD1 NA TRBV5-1 CASTRDSLKNIQYF TGCGCCAGCACCCGGGACAGCCTAAAAAACATTCAGTACTTC
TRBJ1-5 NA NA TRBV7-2 CASTPGGGRVNQPQHF TGTGCCAGCACCCCCGGGGGAGGGAGGGTCAATCAGCCCCAGCATTTT
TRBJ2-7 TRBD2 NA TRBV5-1 CASSSSVAGVPYEQYF TGCGCCAGCAGCTCTTCCGTAGCGGGAGTCCCCTACGAGCAGTACTTC
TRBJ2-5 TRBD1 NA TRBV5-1 CASSWGRQGGETQYF TGCGCCAGCAGCTGGGGGCGACAGGGCGGAGAGACCCAGTACTTC
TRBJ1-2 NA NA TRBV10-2 CASRRGEDGYTF TGCGCCAGCAGGAGGGGAGAAGATGGCTACACCTTC
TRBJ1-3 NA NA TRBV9 CASSVGTLTGNTIYF TGTGCCAGCAGCGTAGGAACACTAACTGGAAACACCATATATTTT
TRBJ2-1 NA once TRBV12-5 CASGLFVVRRGPDNEQFF TGTGCTAGTGGTTTGTTCGTGGTTCGCCGGGGGCCGGACAATGAGCAGTTCTTC
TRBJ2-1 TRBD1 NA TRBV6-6 CASSSTGANSEQFF TGTGCCAGCAGTTCGACAGGGGCGAACTCTGAGCAGTTCTTC
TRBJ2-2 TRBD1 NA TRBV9 CASSATTGQGFGRELFF TGTGCCAGCAGCGCCACCACGGGACAGGGATTTGGGAGGGAGCTGTTTTTT
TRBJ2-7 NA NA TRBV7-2 CASKRQEVMRYEQYF TGTGCCAGCAAGAGGCAGGAGGTCATGAGGTACGAGCAGTACTTC
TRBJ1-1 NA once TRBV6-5 CASAPGQNTEAFF TGTGCCAGCGCACCGGGACAGAACACTGAAGCTTTCTTT
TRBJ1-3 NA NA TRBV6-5 CASAGVTGNTIYF TGTGCCAGCGCCGGGGTCACTGGAAACACCATATATTTT
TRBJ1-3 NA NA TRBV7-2 CASSLVVENTIYF TGTGCCAGCAGCTTAGTTGTCGAAAACACCATATATTTT
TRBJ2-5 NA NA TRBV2 CASSQKDLSGGGHF TGTGCCAGCAGCCAAAAGGACCTTAGCGGAGGGGGCCACTTC